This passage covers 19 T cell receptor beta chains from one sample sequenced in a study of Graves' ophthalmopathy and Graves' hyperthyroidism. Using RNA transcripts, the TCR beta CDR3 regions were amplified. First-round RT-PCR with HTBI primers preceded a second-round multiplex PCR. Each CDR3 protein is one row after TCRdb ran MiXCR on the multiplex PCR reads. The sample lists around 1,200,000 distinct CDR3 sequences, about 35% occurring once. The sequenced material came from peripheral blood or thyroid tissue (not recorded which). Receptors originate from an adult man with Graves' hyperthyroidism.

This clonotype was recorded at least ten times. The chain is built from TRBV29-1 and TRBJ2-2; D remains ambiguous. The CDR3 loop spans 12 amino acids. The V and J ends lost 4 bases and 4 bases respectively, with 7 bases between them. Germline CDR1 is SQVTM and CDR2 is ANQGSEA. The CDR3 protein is CSVVVPTGELFF. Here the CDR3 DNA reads TGCAGCGTTGTAGTCCCCACCGGGGAGCTGTTTTTT.

In DNA form, the CDR3 reads TGTGCCAGTAGTATGGGGCCGGGACGGCGCACCTACGAGCAGTACTTC. It is translated as CASSMGPGRRTYEQYF. V usage is TRBV19 and J usage is TRBJ2-7; D is possibly TRBD1 or TRBD2 (5 bases each). The CDR3 runs to 16 residues. V gave up 3 bases and J gave up 2 bases, with 17 bases separating them. Germline V gene lookup returns CDR1 LNHDA and CDR2 SQIVND (reference sequence).

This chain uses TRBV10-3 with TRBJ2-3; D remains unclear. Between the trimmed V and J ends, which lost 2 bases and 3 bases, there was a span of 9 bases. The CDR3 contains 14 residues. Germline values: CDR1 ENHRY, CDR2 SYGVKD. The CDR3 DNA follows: TGTGCCATCAGTGAGAGAACACAGACAGATACGCAGTATTTT. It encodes CAISERTQTDTQYF.

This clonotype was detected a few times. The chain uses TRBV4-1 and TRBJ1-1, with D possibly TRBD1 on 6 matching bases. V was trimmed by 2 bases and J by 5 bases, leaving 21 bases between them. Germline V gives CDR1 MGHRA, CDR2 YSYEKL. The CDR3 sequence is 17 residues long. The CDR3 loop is CASSQRPQGIKRTEAFF. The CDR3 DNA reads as TGCGCCAGCAGCCAAAGGCCCCAGGGGATCAAGCGGACTGAAGCTTTCTTT.

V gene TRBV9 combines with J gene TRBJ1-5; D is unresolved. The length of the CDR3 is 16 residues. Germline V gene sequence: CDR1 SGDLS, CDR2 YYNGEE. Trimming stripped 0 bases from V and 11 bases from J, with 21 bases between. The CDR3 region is CASSVAVGRRAETQHF. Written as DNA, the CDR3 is TGTGCCAGCAGCGTAGCAGTCGGGCGGAGAGCAGAGACCCAGCATTTT. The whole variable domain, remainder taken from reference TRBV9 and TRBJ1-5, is DSGVTQTPKHLITATGQRVTLRCSPRSGDLSVYWYQQSLDQGLQFLIQYYNGEERAKGNILERFSAQQFPDLHSELNLSSLELGDSALYFCASSVAVGRRAETQHFGDGTRLSIL.

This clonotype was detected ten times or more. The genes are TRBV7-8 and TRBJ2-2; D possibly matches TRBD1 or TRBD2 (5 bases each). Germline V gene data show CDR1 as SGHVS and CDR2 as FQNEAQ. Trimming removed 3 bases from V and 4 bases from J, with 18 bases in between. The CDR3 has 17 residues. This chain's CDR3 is CASSLDQGSGSTGELFF. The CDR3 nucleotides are TGTGCCAGCAGCTTGGATCAGGGTTCGGGGAGCACCGGGGAGCTGTTTTTT.

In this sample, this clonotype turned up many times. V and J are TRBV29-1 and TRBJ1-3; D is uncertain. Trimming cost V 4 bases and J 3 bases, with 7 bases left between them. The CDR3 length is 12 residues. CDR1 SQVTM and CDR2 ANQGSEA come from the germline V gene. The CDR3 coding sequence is TGCAGCGTTGCCCTTGATGGAAACACCATATATTTT. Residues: CSVALDGNTIYF. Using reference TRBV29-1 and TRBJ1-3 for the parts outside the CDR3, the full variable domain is SAVISQKPSRDICQRGTSLTIQCQVDSQVTMMFWYRQQPGQSLTLIATANQGSEATYESGFVIDKFPISRPNLTFSTLTVSNMSPEDSSIYLCSVALDGNTIYFGEGSWLTVV.

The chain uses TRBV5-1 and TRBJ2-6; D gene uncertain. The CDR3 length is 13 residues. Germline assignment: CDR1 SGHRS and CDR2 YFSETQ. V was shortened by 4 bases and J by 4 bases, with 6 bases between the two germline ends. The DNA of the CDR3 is TGCGCCAGCAGCCACGAAGGGGCCAACGTCCTGACTTTC. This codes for CASSHEGANVLTF.

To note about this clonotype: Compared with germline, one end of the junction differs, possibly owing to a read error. This CDR3 is CASSLSSGGDYEQYF. The DNA for the CDR3 is TGTGCCAGCAGTTTATCGAGCGGGGGTGACTACGAGCAGTACTTC. The chain recombines TRBV10-2 with TRBJ2-7; TRBD2 matches at 8 bases. Germline assignment: CDR1 WSHSY and CDR2 SAAADI. There are 15 residues in the CDR3.

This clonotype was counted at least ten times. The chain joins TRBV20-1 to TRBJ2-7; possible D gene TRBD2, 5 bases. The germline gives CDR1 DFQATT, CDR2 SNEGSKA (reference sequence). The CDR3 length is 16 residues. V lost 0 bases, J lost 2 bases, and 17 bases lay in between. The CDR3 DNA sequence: TGCAGTGCTAGAGACCCCAGGAGGACGGGGACCTACGAGCAGTACTTC. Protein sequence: CSARDPRRTGTYEQYF.

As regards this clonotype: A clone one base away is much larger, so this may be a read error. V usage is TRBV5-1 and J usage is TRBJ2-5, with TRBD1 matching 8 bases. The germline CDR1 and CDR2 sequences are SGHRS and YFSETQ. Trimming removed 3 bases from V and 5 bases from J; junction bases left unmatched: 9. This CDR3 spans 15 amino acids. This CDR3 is CASSSRDRMGETQYF. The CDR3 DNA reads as TGCGCCAGCAGCTCCAGGGACAGGATGGGCGAGACCCAGTACTTC.

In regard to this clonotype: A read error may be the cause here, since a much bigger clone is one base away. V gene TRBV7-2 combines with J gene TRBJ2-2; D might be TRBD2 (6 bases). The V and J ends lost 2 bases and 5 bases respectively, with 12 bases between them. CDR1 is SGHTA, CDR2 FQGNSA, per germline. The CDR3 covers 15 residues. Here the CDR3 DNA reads TGTGCCAGCAGCTTATCCGGGACTGGGACCGGGGAGCTGTTTTTT. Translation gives CASSLSGTGTGELFF.

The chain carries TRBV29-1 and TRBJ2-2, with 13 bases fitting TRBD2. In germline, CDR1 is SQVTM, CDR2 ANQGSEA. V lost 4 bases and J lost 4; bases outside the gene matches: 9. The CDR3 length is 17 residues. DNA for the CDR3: TGCAGCGTTGTCCGTGGACTAGCGGGAGTCGGCACCGGGGAGCTGTTTTTT. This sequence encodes CSVVRGLAGVGTGELFF.

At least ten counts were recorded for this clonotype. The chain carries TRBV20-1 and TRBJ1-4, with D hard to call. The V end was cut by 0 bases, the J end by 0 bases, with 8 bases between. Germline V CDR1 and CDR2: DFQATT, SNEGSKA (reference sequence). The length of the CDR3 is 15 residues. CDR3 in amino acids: CSAREVGATNEKLFF. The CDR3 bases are TGCAGTGCTAGAGAAGTCGGGGCAACTAATGAAAAACTGTTTTTT.

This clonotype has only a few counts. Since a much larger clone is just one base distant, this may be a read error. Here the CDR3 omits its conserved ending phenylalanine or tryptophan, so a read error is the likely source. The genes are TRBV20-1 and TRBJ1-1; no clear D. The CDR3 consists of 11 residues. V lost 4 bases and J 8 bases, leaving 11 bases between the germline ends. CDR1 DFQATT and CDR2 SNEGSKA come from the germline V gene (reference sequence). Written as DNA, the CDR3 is TGCAGTGCTACCGGGATTGGGGAAGCTTTCCTT. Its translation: CSATGIGEAFL.

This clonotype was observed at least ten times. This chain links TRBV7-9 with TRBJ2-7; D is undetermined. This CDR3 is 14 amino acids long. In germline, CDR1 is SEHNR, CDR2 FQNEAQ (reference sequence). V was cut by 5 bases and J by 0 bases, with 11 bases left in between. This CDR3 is CASSTVSSSYEQYF. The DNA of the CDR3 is TGTGCCAGCAGCACAGTCTCGAGCTCCTACGAGCAGTACTTC.

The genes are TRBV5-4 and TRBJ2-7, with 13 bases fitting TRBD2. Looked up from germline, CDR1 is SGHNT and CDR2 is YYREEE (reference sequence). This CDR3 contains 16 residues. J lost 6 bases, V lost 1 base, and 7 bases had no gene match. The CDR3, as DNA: TGTGCCAGCAGCTTGACTAGCGGGAGGGCCTCCCCCGAGCAGTACTTC. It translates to CASSLTSGRASPEQYF.

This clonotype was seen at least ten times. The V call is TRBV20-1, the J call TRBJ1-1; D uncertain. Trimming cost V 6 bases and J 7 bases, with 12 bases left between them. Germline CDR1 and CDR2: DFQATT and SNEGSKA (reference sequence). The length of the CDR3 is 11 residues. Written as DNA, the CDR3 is TGCAGTGCCAGGCTTATTGTTGAAGCTTTCTTT. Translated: CSARLIVEAFF.

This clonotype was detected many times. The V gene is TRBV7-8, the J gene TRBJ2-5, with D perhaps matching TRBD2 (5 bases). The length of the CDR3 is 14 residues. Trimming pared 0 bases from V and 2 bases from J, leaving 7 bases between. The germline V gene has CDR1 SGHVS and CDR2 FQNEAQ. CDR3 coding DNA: TGTGCCAGCAGCTTAGCGTGGGAGCAAGAGACCCAGTACTTC. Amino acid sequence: CASSLAWEQETQYF.